This passage covers 13 T cell receptor beta chains from one sample sequenced in a study of CD8+ T cells in alopecia areata. The treatment is: oral pan-JAK inhibitor, 5-10 mg twice daily. Isolated RNA was reverse transcribed into cDNA used as the sequencing template. Only in-frame clones appear in the TCRdb table, and some are missing; sequencing was by immunoSEQ multiplex PCR. The sample holds 150,000 to 200,000 clones, around 58% seen once. This specimen was CD8+ T cells sorted from blood, taken at week 24, from a patient treated with tofacitinib. The receptors were gathered from a human donor with alopecia areata.

The chain carries TRBV5-1 and TRBJ2-7; no definite D call. The CDR3 is 14 amino acids. Trimming left V 5 bases short and J 3 bases short, with 15 bases between. Germline loops: CDR1 SGHRS, CDR2 YFSETQ. In DNA form, the CDR3 reads TGCGCCAGCAGTCTCGCTTCGTCGGGCTACGAGCAGTACTTC. It encodes CASSLASSGYEQYF.

The V and J genes are TRBV29-1 and TRBJ1-2; D possibly corresponds to TRBD1 (6 bases). Deletions cut 4 bases from V and 4 bases from J, with 13 bases between. Germline CDR1 SQVTM, CDR2 ANQGSEA. The CDR3 sequence is 13 residues long. The CDR3 loop is CSVATGASYGYTF. As DNA, the CDR3 is TGCAGCGTTGCCACGGGGGCAAGCTATGGCTACACCTTC.

This chain links TRBV27 with TRBJ2-1; 8 nucleotides agree with TRBD2. V shed 6 bases, J shed 0 bases, and the junction held 7 bases outside the gene matches. This CDR3 comprises 16 residues. CDR1 MNHEY and CDR2 SMNVEV come from the germline V gene (reference sequence). The CDR3 here is CASRRGGRSSYNEQFF. The CDR3 region has the DNA TGTGCCAGCAGACGGGGGGGCCGTAGCTCCTACAATGAGCAGTTCTTC.

The chain links TRBV12-5 to TRBJ2-1, with D maybe TRBD2 (6 bases). The V end lost 2 bases, the J end lost 8 bases, and 16 bases lay between the germline ends. Germline CDR1 is LGHNT and CDR2 is FRNRAP. This CDR3 is 15 amino acids long. The DNA for the CDR3 is TGTGCTAGTGGTTTGAAGTCGGGACTCACCGATGAGCAGTTCTTC. Protein product: CASGLKSGLTDEQFF.

CDR3 in amino acids: CASSGTGTSGTTDTQYF. The CDR3 DNA reads TGCGCCAGCAGCGGAACCGGGACTAGCGGAACCACAGATACGCAGTATTTT. This chain links TRBV5-1 with TRBJ2-3, with TRBD2 matching 11 bases. The CDR3 sequence is 17 residues long. The trim removed 4 bases at V and 2 bases at J, leaving 9 bases unmatched. From germline, CDR1 is SGHRS and CDR2 YFSETQ.

The chain joins TRBV30 to TRBJ2-7; no definite D call. V lost 3 bases and J lost 2, with 5 bases in between. The CDR3 spans 11 residues. Germline V gene sequence: CDR1 GTSNPN, CDR2 SVGIG (reference sequence). This chain's CDR3 is CAWSSPYEQYF. In nucleotides, the CDR3 is TGTGCCTGGAGCTCCCCCTACGAGCAGTACTTC.

The chain has TRBV4-1 and TRBJ2-3; perhaps TRBD1 as D (8 bases). Deletions cut 1 base from V and 6 bases from J, with 26 bases between. Germline V lookup: CDR1 MGHRA, CDR2 YSYEKL. The CDR3 covers 19 residues. CDR3 bases: TGCGCCAGCAGCCAAGTTGGGGGGGGCAGGGGGCGTCGATCGGATACGCAGTATTTT. Encoded protein: CASSQVGGGRGRRSDTQYF.

The chain employs TRBV7-9 and TRBJ2-3; D is perhaps TRBD1 or TRBD2 (5 bases each). The CDR3 has 18 amino acids. Germline assignment: CDR1 SEHNR and CDR2 FQNEAQ (reference sequence). The V and J ends lost 4 bases and 3 bases respectively, with 23 bases between them. The CDR3 sequence is CASSSRGVGRTETDTQYF. CDR3 bases: TGTGCCAGCAGCTCCCGAGGTGTGGGACGCACGGAGACAGATACGCAGTATTTT.

The V and J genes are TRBV9 and TRBJ2-7, with 9 bases that match TRBD2. Germline CDR1 reads SGDLS; CDR2 reads YYNGEE. This CDR3 comprises 14 residues. With V trimmed by 3 bases and J by 7 bases, 8 bases remained unmatched. CDR3: CASSAYGTSTEQYF. CDR3 DNA: TGTGCCAGCAGCGCCTACGGGACTAGCACAGAGCAGTACTTC.

The V and J genes are TRBV5-1 and TRBJ1-2; a possible D gene is TRBD1 (5 bases). V gave up 2 bases and J gave up 3 bases, with 14 bases separating them. The CDR3 length is 15 residues. In germline, CDR1 is SGHRS, CDR2 YFSETQ. This CDR3 reads CASSLQDYGDYGYTF. The CDR3 nucleotides are TGCGCCAGCAGCTTACAGGACTATGGGGACTATGGCTACACCTTC. The variable domain in full, completed from reference TRBV5-1 and TRBJ1-2, reads KAGVTQTPRYLIKTRGQQVTLSCSPISGHRSVSWYQQTPGQGLQFLFEYFSETQRNKGNFPGRFSGRQFSNSRSEMNVSTLELGDSALYLCASSLQDYGDYGYTFGSGTRLTVV.

The chain is built from TRBV27 and TRBJ1-5, with 9 nucleotides matching TRBD1. The CDR3 is made up of 15 amino acids. V trimming: 5 bases; J trimming: 4 bases; junction bases outside the gene matches: 6. Germline CDR1 and CDR2: MNHEY and SMNVEV (reference sequence). In DNA, the CDR3 is TGTGCCAGCAGTCCCCGGGACAGGGATAATCAGCCCCAGCATTTT. Its protein product is CASSPRDRDNQPQHF.

This clone was counted only a few times. V is TRBV9 and J is TRBJ1-1; tentatively, D is TRBD1 (5 bases). Trimming cost V 6 bases and J 2 bases, with 20 bases left between them. The CDR3 is 16 amino acids. Germline V gene lookup returns CDR1 SGDLS and CDR2 YYNGEE. CDR3 loop: CASTGRGDSFNTEAFF. The CDR3 coding sequence is TGTGCCAGCACTGGTCGAGGGGACTCGTTCAACACTGAAGCTTTCTTT.

V and J are TRBV12-5 and TRBJ2-7; D ambiguous. The CDR3 loop spans 10 amino acids. V shed 6 bases and J shed 3 bases, with 3 bases lying between them. Germline V gene sequence: CDR1 LGHNT, CDR2 FRNRAP. The CDR3 here is CASGGYEQYF. CDR3 DNA: TGTGCTAGTGGCGGCTACGAGCAGTACTTC. The full variable domain, completed using reference TRBV12-5 and TRBJ2-7, is DARVTQTPRHKVTEMGQEVTMRCQPILGHNTVFWYRQTMMQGLELLAYFRNRAPLDDSGMPKDRFSAEMPDATLATLKIQPSEPRDSAVYFCASGGYEQYFGPGTRLTVT.